A single sample is the source of the 19 T cell receptor beta chains below, sequenced in a study of naive and memory T cell subsets. Study conclusions and caveats: A few larger clonotypes appeared in naive repertoires, especially CD8, possibly memory cells re-expressing CD45RA.

An equimolar mix of two oligonucleotides served as the beta constant-region primer for TRBC1 and TRBC2. Four rounds of PCR amplified the ligated cDNA using nested alpha and beta constant-region primers plus SP2. Via MiXCR, TCRdb re-called the UMI-ligation and nested PCR reads, giving one row per CDR3 protein. This sample has approximately 140,000 distinct CDR3 sequences, with about 20% found just once. The antigens these receptors bind are not known. The specimen sequenced was naive CD4+ T cells from blood. These receptors were collected from a human donor in good health.

The V and J genes are TRBV27 and TRBJ1-6, with a weak D call TRBD1 (6 bases). V gave up 6 bases and J gave up 6 bases, with 15 bases separating them. This CDR3 is 15 amino acids long. Germline assignment: CDR1 MNHEY and CDR2 SMNVEV (reference sequence). The DNA of the CDR3 is TGTGCCAGCAGCCGTCGACAGGACGCTAATTCACCCCTCCACTTT. It codes for CASSRRQDANSPLHF.

This clonotype was picked up a small number of times. The chain joins TRBV12-3 or TRBV12-4 to TRBJ2-1; 10 bases line up with TRBD1. V lost 3 bases and J lost 12; bases outside the gene matches: 8. This CDR3 comprises 14 residues. DNA for the CDR3: TGTGCCAGCAGTTTTGGGGGACAGGGGAGGATGCAGTTCTTC. It translates to CASSFGGQGRMQFF.

The rearrangement joins TRBV6-2 or TRBV6-3 to TRBJ2-3; D uncertain. Germline values: CDR1 MNHEY, CDR2 SVGEGT. The CDR3 runs 15 residues. Between the trimmed V and J ends, which lost 0 bases and 4 bases, there was a span of 11 bases. CDR3 region: CASSYSSNIADTQYF. DNA of the CDR3: TGTGCCAGCAGTTACTCGAGTAATATTGCAGATACGCAGTATTTT.

The rearrangement uses TRBV7-6 and TRBJ1-6; TRBD1 agrees at 11 bases. The CDR3 covers 16 residues. Germline CDR1 and CDR2: SGHVS and FNYEAQ. The ends lost 6 bases at V and 5 bases at J; junction bases unmatched: 6. The CDR3 DNA sequence: TGTGCCAGCAGGAAAGGACAGGGGGCGAATAATTCACCCCTCCACTTT. It codes for CASRKGQGANNSPLHF.

This chain uses TRBV20-1 with TRBJ1-2; no clear D. With 6 bases removed from V and 7 bases from J, the gap between germline ends came to 3 bases. This CDR3 comprises 8 residues. In germline, CDR1 is DFQATT, CDR2 SNEGSKA (reference sequence). The CDR3 spells CSAAGYTF. The CDR3 bases are TGCAGTGCGGCTGGCTACACCTTC.

The chain recombines TRBV27 with TRBJ2-3, with D possibly TRBD1 on 5 matching bases. Germline CDR1 MNHEY, CDR2 SMNVEV (reference sequence). With 6 bases removed from V and 4 bases from J, the gap between germline ends came to 14 bases. There are 14 residues in the CDR3. CDR3 in DNA: TGTGCCAGCAGCCCCAGGGTGGCGGCAGATACGCAGTATTTT. This gives the protein CASSPRVAADTQYF.

This clonotype was observed at least ten times. The chain has TRBV6-5 and TRBJ2-1, with 8 positions matching TRBD2. The junction had 7 bases not matched to a gene; V was cut back by 0 bases and J by 6 bases. The germline CDR1 and CDR2 sequences are MNHEY and SVGAGI. The CDR3 contains 16 residues. CDR3 region: CASSYSIREGFNEQFF. CDR3 bases: TGTGCCAGCAGTTACTCGATACGGGAGGGCTTCAATGAGCAGTTCTTC.

This rearrangement joins TRBV20-1 to TRBJ1-4; D unresolved. CDR1 is DFQATT, CDR2 SNEGSKA, per germline (reference sequence). Trimming removed 1 base at V and 0 bases at J, with 9 bases between. The CDR3 is 15 amino acids. DNA for the CDR3: TGCAGTGCTAGAGGAGTTCCTGCAACTAATGAAAAACTGTTTTTT. This translates into CSARGVPATNEKLFF.

The V call is TRBV6-2 or TRBV6-3, the J call TRBJ1-1; D call uncertain. Per germline, CDR1 MNHEY and CDR2 SVGEGT. Trimming took off 8 bases at V and 11 bases at J, with 6 bases between the two ends. This CDR3 is 8 amino acids long. The CDR3 reads CASGYAFF. CDR3 sequence (DNA): TGTGCCAGCGGGTACGCTTTCTTT.

The chain employs TRBV20-1 and TRBJ1-6; tentatively, D is TRBD1 (6 bases). Trimming removed 6 bases at V and 5 bases at J, with 14 bases between. Germline CDR1 reads DFQATT; CDR2 reads SNEGSKA (reference sequence). There are 14 residues in the CDR3. CDR3 in amino acids: CSAAGGAHNSPLHF. CDR3 bases: TGCAGTGCCGCCGGGGGGGCCCATAATTCACCCCTCCACTTT.

This clonotype has more than one count but fewer than ten. The chain recombines TRBV12-3 or TRBV12-4 with TRBJ1-6; D may be TRBD1 (5 bases). This CDR3 region has 17 residues. The V end was cut by 6 bases, the J end by 0 bases, with 15 bases between. DNA for the CDR3: TGTGCCAGCAGCTCAAGTGGGGGGAGCTCCTATAATTCACCCCTCCACTTT. As protein: CASSSSGGSSYNSPLHF.

The sample holds a few counts of this clonotype. The chain is built from TRBV24-1 and TRBJ2-3, with 7 positions matching TRBD1. Looked up from germline, CDR1 is KGHDR and CDR2 is SFDVKD. The CDR3 spans 12 residues. Trimming removed 9 bases from V and 5 bases from J; junction bases left unmatched: 4. The CDR3 is CATRDRRDTQYF. In DNA form, the CDR3 reads TGTGCCACCCGGGACAGAAGAGATACGCAGTATTTT.

The V call is TRBV10-3, the J call TRBJ1-1; a weak D match, TRBD1 (5 bases). With 0 bases removed from V and 6 bases from J, the gap between germline ends came to 14 bases. This CDR3 has 15 amino acids. Germline assignment: CDR1 ENHRY and CDR2 SYGVKD. The CDR3 reads CAISESMRDVPEAFF. In DNA, the CDR3 is TGTGCCATCAGTGAGTCGATGCGGGACGTACCTGAAGCTTTCTTT.

The chain combines TRBV6-1 with TRBJ2-1; 15 positions agree with TRBD2. V gave up 5 bases and J gave up 6 bases; unmatched junction bases: 5. This CDR3 contains 16 residues. Looked up from germline, CDR1 is MNHNS and CDR2 is SASEGT. The CDR3 here is CASSTRTSGRANEQFF. The CDR3 DNA is TGTGCCAGCAGTACTCGGACTAGCGGGAGGGCCAATGAGCAGTTCTTC.

The genes are TRBV7-2 and TRBJ2-7, with a tentative D call TRBD1 (6 bases). This CDR3 spans 15 amino acids. Germline CDR1 reads SGHTA; CDR2 reads FQGNSA. V lost 6 bases and J 3 bases, leaving 18 bases between the germline ends. CDR3 nucleotides: TGTGCCAGCAGGGGGGCAGGCCCTTTAGGCTACGAGCAGTACTTC. This encodes CASRGAGPLGYEQYF.

The chain carries TRBV12-3 or TRBV12-4 and TRBJ2-1; 8 bases fit TRBD2. The CDR3 is made up of 14 amino acids. Germline trimming cut 6 bases from V and 7 bases from J; bases unmatched to any gene: 8. The CDR3 DNA reads TGTGCCAGCAGGAGCGGGAGCCGCGGGAATGAGCAGTTCTTC. Protein: CASRSGSRGNEQFF.

The chain has TRBV12-3 or TRBV12-4 and TRBJ2-7; D is ambiguous. This CDR3 is built from 16 residues. The V gene lost 5 bases and the J gene lost 2 bases, with 19 bases spanning the gap. The CDR3 here is CASSQGRWERAYEQYF. In DNA, the CDR3 is TGTGCCAGCAGTCAAGGACGGTGGGAAAGGGCCTACGAGCAGTACTTC.

This clonotype was observed at least ten times. The V and J genes are TRBV28 and TRBJ1-5; the D gene is possibly TRBD1 (6 bases). This CDR3 region has 14 residues. Per the germline V gene, CDR1 is MDHEN and CDR2 is SYDVKM. Deletions cut 7 bases from V and 3 bases from J, with 13 bases between. The CDR3 DNA reads as TGTGCCAGCATTCCCGGACAGTTCAATCAGCCCCAGCATTTT. Translated: CASIPGQFNQPQHF.

The sample holds a few counts of this clonotype. This rearrangement joins TRBV20-1 to TRBJ1-1; possibly TRBD1 for D (5 bases). Germline loops: CDR1 DFQATT, CDR2 SNEGSKA (reference sequence). V dropped 0 bases and J dropped 6 bases, with 14 bases sitting between them. The CDR3 length is 14 residues. CDR3 protein: CSARDPLGGAEAFF. The CDR3 DNA reads as TGCAGTGCTAGAGATCCTTTGGGGGGAGCTGAAGCTTTCTTT.